One T cell receptor beta chain is described in this entry. Trimming took 3 bases from V and 6 from J; bases not matched to a gene: 11. Germline-derived CDR1 and CDR2 are MNHEY and SVGAGI. The CDR3 length is 16 residues. This entry is derived from a study of pediatric ulcerative colitis. Rectal tissue came from one to two pinch biopsies taken at colonoscopy. Using immunoSEQ multiplex PCR, the repertoire was profiled, and TCRdb retains in-frame clones only, with some absent. The sample records 30,000 to 45,000 clones, about three quarters being singletons. The chain uses TRBV6-5 and TRBJ1-1, with TRBD1 matching 9 bases. The sample consisted of gut tissue. The receptor was isolated from a boy between 10 and 17 years old with moderate ulcerative colitis. This CDR3 is CASSYLPDRGDAEAFF. CDR3 nucleotide sequence: TGTGCCAGCAGTTATCTCCCAGACAGGGGGGACGCTGAAGCTTTCTTT.